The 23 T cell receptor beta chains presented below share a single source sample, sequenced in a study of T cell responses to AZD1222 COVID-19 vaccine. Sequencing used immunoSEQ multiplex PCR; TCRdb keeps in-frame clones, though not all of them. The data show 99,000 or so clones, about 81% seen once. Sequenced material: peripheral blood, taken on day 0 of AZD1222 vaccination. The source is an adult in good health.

The chain's CDR3 is CASSKGNQPQHF. CDR3 DNA: TGTGCCAGCAGTAAAGGGAATCAGCCCCAGCATTTT. The chain joins TRBV6-2 or TRBV6-3 to TRBJ1-5; D is unclear. Germline lookup yields CDR1 MNHEY and CDR2 SVGEGT. The V end was cut by 5 bases, the J end by 4 bases, with 6 bases between. The CDR3 covers 12 residues.

DNA of the CDR3: TGTGCCAGCCGATCAGGGTTGACAGATACGCAGTATTTT. Its translation is CASRSGLTDTQYF. The rearrangement joins TRBV7-2 to TRBJ2-3; possible D gene TRBD1, 5 bases. The CDR3 consists of 13 residues. Trimming stripped 8 bases from V and 3 bases from J, with 12 bases between. CDR1 and CDR2 from the germline V gene are SGHTA and FQGNSA.

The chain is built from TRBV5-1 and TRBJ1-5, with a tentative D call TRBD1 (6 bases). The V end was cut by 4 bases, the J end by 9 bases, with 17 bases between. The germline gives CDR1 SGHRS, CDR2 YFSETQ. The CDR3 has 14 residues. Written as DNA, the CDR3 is TGCGCCAGCAGCCGAACGGACAGACTGGGGCCCCAGCATTTT. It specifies CASSRTDRLGPQHF.

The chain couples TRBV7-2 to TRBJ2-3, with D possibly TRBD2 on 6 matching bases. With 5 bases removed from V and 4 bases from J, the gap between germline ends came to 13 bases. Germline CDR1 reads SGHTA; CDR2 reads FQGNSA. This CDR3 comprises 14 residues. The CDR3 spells CASSATRVADTQYF. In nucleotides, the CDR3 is TGTGCCAGCAGCGCGACTAGGGTCGCAGATACGCAGTATTTT.

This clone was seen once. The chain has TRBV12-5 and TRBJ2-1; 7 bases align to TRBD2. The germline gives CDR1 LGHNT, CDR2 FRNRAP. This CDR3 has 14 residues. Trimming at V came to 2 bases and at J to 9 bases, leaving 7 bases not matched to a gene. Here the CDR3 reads CASGLWLSGTEQFF. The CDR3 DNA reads TGTGCTAGTGGTTTGTGGTTGAGCGGGACTGAGCAGTTCTTC.

The CDR3 is CASSQERAGWRPQHF. The CDR3 region has the DNA TGTGCCAGCAGCCAAGAAAGGGCTGGGTGGCGGCCCCAGCATTTT. The gene calls are TRBV4-2 and TRBJ1-5, with D unresolved. Between the trimmed V and J ends, which lost 0 bases and 9 bases, there was a span of 15 bases. From germline, CDR1 is LGHNA and CDR2 YNFKEQ. The CDR3 spans 15 residues.

The CDR3 DNA is TGTGCCATCAGTGGACAGGGTCCAGGAAACACCATATATTTT. It is translated as CAISGQGPGNTIYF. The V call is TRBV10-3, the J call TRBJ1-3; 7 bases are a match to TRBD1. With 4 bases clipped from V and 4 bases from J, the junction kept 4 bases outside the gene matches. CDR3 size: 14 residues. Germline CDR1 reads ENHRY; CDR2 reads SYGVKD.

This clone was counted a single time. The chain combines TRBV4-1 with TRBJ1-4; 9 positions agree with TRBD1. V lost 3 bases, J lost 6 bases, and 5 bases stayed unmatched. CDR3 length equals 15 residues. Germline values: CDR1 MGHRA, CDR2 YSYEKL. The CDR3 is CASSQPGQGYEKLFF. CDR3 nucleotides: TGCGCCAGCAGCCAGCCGGGACAGGGTTATGAAAAACTGTTTTTT.

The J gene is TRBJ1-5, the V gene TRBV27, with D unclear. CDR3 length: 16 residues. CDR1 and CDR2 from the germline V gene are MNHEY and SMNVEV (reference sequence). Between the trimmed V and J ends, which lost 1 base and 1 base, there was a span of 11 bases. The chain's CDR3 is CASSLFGPTSNQPQHF. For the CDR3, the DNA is TGTGCCAGCAGTTTATTCGGACCGACCAGCAATCAGCCCCAGCATTTT.

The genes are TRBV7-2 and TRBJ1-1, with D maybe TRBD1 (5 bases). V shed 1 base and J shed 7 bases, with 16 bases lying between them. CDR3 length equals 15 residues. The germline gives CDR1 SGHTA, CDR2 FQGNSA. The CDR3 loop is CASSLVAGKAGEAFF. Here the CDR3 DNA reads TGTGCCAGCAGCTTAGTAGCAGGGAAGGCCGGTGAAGCTTTCTTT.

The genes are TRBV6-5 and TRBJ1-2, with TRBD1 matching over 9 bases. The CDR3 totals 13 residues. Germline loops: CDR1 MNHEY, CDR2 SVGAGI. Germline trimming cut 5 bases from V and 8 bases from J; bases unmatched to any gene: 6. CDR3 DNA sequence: TGTGCCAGCAGTACACAGGGGGCGCGGGGCTACACCTTC. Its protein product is CASSTQGARGYTF.

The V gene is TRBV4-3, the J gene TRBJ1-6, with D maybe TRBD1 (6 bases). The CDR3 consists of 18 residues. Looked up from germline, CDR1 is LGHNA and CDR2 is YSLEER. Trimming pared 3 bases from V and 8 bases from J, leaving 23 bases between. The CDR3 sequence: CASSQWGSGGQIYSPLHF. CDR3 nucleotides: TGCGCCAGCAGCCAGTGGGGCTCCGGGGGCCAGATTTATTCACCCCTCCACTTT.

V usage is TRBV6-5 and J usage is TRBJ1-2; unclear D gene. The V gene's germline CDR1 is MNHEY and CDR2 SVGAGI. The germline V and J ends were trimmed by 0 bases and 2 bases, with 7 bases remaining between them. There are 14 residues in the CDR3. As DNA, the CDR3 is TGTGCCAGCAGTTACTCGACGGGGAACTATGGCTACACCTTC. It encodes CASSYSTGNYGYTF.

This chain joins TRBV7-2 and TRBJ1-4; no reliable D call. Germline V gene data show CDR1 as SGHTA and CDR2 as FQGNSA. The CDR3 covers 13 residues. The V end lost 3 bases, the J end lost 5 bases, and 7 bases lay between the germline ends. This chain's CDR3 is CASSLQQNEKLFF. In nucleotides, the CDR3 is TGTGCCAGCAGCTTGCAGCAGAATGAAAAACTGTTTTTT.

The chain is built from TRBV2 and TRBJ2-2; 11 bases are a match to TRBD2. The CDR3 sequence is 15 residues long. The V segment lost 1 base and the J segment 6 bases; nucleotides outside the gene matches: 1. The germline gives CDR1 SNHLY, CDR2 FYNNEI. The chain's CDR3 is CASSEEGLAAGELFF. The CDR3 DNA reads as TGTGCCAGCAGTGAAGAGGGACTAGCGGCCGGGGAGCTGTTTTTT.

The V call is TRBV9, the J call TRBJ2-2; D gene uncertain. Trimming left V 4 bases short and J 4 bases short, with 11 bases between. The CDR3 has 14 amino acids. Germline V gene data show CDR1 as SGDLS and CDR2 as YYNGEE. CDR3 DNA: TGTGCCAGCAGCCCCGGGCCCAGCACCGGGGAGCTGTTTTTT. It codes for CASSPGPSTGELFF.

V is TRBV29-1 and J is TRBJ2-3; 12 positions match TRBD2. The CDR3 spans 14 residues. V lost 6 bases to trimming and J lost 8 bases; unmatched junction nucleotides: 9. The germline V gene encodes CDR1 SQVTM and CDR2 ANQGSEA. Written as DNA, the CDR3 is TGCAGCGTCACTAGCGGGGGGAAGGATACTACGCAGTATTTT. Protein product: CSVTSGGKDTTQYF.

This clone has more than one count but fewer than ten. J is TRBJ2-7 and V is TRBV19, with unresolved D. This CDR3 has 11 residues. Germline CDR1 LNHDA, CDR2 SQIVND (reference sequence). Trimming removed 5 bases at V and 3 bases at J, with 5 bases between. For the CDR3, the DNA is TGTGCCAGTAGTTCCATCTACGAGCAGTACTTC. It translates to CASSSIYEQYF.

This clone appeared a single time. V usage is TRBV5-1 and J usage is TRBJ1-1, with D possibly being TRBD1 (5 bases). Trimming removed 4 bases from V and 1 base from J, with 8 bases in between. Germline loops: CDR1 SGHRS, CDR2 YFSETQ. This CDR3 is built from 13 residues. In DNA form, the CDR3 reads TGCGCCAGCAGCCCAGGGTGGAACACTGAAGCTTTCTTT. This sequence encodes CASSPGWNTEAFF.

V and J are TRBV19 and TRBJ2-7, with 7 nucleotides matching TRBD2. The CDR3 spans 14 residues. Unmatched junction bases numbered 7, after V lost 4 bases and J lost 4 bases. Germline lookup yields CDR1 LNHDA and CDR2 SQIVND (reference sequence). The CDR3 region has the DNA TGTGCCAGTAGTACCCAGTGGGGGGGTTACGAGCAGTACTTC. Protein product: CASSTQWGGYEQYF.

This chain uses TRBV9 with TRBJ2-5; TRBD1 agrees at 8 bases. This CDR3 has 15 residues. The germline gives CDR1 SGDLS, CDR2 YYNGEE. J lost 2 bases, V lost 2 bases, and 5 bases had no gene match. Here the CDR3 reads CASSVETGVQETQYF. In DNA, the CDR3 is TGTGCCAGCAGCGTCGAGACAGGGGTACAAGAGACCCAGTACTTC.

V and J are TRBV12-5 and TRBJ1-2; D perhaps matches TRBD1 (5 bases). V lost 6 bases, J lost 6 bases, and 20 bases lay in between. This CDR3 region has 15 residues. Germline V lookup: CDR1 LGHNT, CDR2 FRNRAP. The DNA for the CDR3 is TGTGCTAGTGGCGTAATAGGACACTACTACCATGGCTACACCTTC. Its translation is CASGVIGHYYHGYTF. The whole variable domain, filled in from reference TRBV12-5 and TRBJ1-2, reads DARVTQTPRHKVTEMGQEVTMRCQPILGHNTVFWYRQTMMQGLELLAYFRNRAPLDDSGMPKDRFSAEMPDATLATLKIQPSEPRDSAVYFCASGVIGHYYHGYTFGSGTRLTVV.

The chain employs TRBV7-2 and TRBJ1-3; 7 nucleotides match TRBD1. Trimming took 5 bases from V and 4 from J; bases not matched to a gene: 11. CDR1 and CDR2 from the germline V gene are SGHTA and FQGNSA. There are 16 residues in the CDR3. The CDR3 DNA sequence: TGTGCCAGCAGCCTGTATGACAGGGTGGCAGGAAACACCATATATTTT. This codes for CASSLYDRVAGNTIYF. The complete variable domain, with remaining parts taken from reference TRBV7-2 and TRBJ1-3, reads GAGVSQSPSNKVTEKGKDVELRCDPISGHTALYWYRQSLGQGLEFLIYFQGNSAPDKSGLPSDRFSAERTGGSVSTLTIQRTQQEDSAVYLCASSLYDRVAGNTIYFGEGSWLTVV.